This is a list of T cell receptor beta chains from one sample in a study of shared clonotypes between healthy human individuals. Profiled with immunoSEQ multiplex PCR; TCRdb holds only in-frame clones, not every one. In the table there are 150,000 to 200,000 clones, just under 95% of which are singletons. Sequencing was done on a sample of naive CD4+ T cells sorted from blood. All receptors derive from a woman in her twenties or thirties in good health. Both conserved end residues are part of each CDR3. The order of the fields is V gene, clone size, D gene, J gene, CDR3 DNA, CDR3 protein. D genes are given only for firm matches. For some rows the clone size is stated as once, few or many, or as a class when expanded; others skip it.

V: TRBV19
size: NA
D: NA
J: TRBJ2-7
DNA: TGTGCCAGTAGTATAGCGGCAGGGAAGGAGCAGTACTTC
CDR3: CASSIAAGKEQYF

V: TRBV7-9
size: NA
D: NA
J: TRBJ1-6
DNA: TGTGCCAGCAGCTTGGACGTGTGGGGGTGGGACTATAATTCACCCCTCCACTTT
CDR3: CASSLDVWGWDYNSPLHF

V: TRBV6-4
size: NA
D: TRBD2
J: TRBJ2-7
DNA: TGTGCCAGCAGCGTAAACAGCGGGAGCTCCTACGAGCAGTACTTC
CDR3: CASSVNSGSSYEQYF

V: TRBV18
size: NA
D: NA
J: TRBJ1-2
DNA: TGTGCCAGCTCACCACCGGACGGGTGGGGCTACACCTTC
CDR3: CASSPPDGWGYTF

V: TRBV5-1
size: NA
D: TRBD2
J: TRBJ2-3
DNA: TGCGCCAGCAGCTCAATAGCGGGAGAGGGCACAGATACGCAGTATTTT
CDR3: CASSSIAGEGTDTQYF

V: TRBV7-6
size: NA
D: TRBD2
J: TRBJ2-5
DNA: TGTGCCAGCAGCTTAGAGGCGGGAGCTGGGGGGGAGCAGTACTTC
CDR3: CASSLEAGAGGEQYF

V: TRBV27
size: NA
D: TRBD1
J: TRBJ2-5
DNA: TGTGCCAGCAGTTGGGACAGTCAAGAGACCCAGTACTTC
CDR3: CASSWDSQETQYF

V: TRBV10-3
size: NA
D: TRBD1
J: TRBJ2-7
DNA: TGTGCCATCAGTGAGTCGAGCGCAGGGGGTTCCTACGAGCAGTACTTC
CDR3: CAISESSAGGSYEQYF

V: TRBV18
size: NA
D: TRBD1
J: TRBJ2-5
DNA: TGTGCCAGCTCACCCCCGGGACAGAGAGAGACCCAGTACTTC
CDR3: CASSPPGQRETQYF

V: TRBV11-2
size: NA
D: NA
J: TRBJ2-1
DNA: TGTGCCAGCAGCTATGACCAGCGGAATGAGCAGTTCTTC
CDR3: CASSYDQRNEQFF

V: TRBV27
size: NA
D: NA
J: TRBJ1-5
DNA: TGTGCCAGCAGTGTCTTCACCACCGGGACTATAGCAAATCAGCCCCAGCATTTT
CDR3: CASSVFTTGTIANQPQHF

V: TRBV7-2
size: once
D: NA
J: TRBJ2-7
DNA: TGTGCCAGCAGCTTCTATGCTACCTACGAGCAGTACTTC
CDR3: CASSFYATYEQYF

V: TRBV6-6
size: NA
D: TRBD1
J: TRBJ2-7
DNA: TGTGCCAGCAGTACGGACAGGGGGCTTTACGAGCAGTACTTC
CDR3: CASSTDRGLYEQYF

V: TRBV18
size: NA
D: TRBD1
J: TRBJ1-5
DNA: TGTGCCAGCTCCCCAGGGGGCGCGGGCAATCAGCCCCAGCATTTT
CDR3: CASSPGGAGNQPQHF